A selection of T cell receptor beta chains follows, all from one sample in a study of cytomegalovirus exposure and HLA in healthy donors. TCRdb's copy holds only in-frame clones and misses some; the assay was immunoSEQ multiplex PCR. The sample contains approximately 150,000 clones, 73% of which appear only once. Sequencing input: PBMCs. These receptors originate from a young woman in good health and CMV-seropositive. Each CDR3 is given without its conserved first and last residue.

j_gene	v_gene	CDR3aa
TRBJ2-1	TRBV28	ASSSPPLAGGPVNEQF
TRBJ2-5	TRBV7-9	ASSPTGSGETQY
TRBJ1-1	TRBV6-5	ASSYEIGDTEAF
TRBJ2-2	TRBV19	ASDVEASTGELF
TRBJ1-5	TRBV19	ASSDTAGQPQH
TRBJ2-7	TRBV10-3	AISQGYEQY
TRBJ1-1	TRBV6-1	ASSTQDRMNTEAF
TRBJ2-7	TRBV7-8	ASRRSNSYEQY
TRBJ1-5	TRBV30	ACQGDGNQPQH
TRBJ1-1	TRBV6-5	ASGTLTNTEAF
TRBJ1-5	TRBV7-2	ASSLNRGQPQH
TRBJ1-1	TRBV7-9	ASSPDRGGTEAF
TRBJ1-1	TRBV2	ASRDRGGTEAF
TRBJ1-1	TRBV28	ASSLSGGGYTEAF
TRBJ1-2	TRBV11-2	ASSLDSAGPGGYT
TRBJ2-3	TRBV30	AWSDGTSGATDTQY
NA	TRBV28	ASSFAGERFYEQY
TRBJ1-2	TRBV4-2	ASSPTGIIYGYT
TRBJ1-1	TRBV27	ASSLDRVAEAF
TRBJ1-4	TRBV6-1	ASSDGTGRVNEKLF
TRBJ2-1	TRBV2	ASSGQGGVSYNEQF
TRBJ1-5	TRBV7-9	ASSLARLGQRNQPQH
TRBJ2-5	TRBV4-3	ASSPHVRGGETQY
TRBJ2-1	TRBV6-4	ASSDVGLGLNEQF
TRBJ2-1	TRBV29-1	SANLAGGSYNEQF
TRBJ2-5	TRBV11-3	ASSAQGAGETQY
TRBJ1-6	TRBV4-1	ASSLADTGSPLH
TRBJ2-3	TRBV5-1	ASSPGSEGDTQY
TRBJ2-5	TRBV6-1	ASTPDRDETQY
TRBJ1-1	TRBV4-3	ASSQEIGGNTEAF
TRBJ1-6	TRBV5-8	ASSPWTFSNSPLH
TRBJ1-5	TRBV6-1	ASRSQGNQPQH
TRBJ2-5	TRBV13	ASSLSLGSGGSWETQY
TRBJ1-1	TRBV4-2	ASSQDGTAGTEAF
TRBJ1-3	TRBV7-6	ASSLKQGSSGNTIY
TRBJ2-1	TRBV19	ASSIGLEAYNEQF
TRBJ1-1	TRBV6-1	ASSEATGRNTEAF
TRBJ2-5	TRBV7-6	ASSPTGGEETQY
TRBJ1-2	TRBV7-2	ASSPGPGKRSANYGYT
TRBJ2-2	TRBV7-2	ASSPRRSGELF
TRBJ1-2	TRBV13	ASSLRSRVGYT
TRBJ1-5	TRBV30	AWSVLDGGRGPQH
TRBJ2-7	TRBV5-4	ASSLVEGDEQY
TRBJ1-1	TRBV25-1	ASSLYFNTEAF
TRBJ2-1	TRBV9	ASSLARDRDNEQF
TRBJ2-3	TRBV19	ASRLDYTDTQY
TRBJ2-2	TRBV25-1	ASRRQGSGELF
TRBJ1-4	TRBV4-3	ASSQSGEKLF
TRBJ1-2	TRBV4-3	ASSQDRGGGIYGYT
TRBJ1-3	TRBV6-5	ASPLRGSGNTIY
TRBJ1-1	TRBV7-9	ASSRPGTENTEAF
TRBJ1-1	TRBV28	ASFAPTAQGTEAF
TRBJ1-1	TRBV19	ASSQGPEAF
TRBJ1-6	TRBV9	ASSVGRGHSPLH
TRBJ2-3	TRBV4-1	ASSPVPSTDTQY